The clone carrying this T cell receptor (beta chain) was seen only a few times. Its target is not known. The CDR3 length is 16 residues. Trimming took 4 bases from V and 3 from J; bases not matched to a gene: 2. Germline lookup yields CDR1 SGHDN and CDR2 FVKESK. UMIs and sample barcodes were carried by the TCR alpha and TCR beta cDNA libraries that 5'RACE produced using constant-segment primers. TCRdb called the 5' RACE reads again in MiXCR, with one record for every CDR3 protein. In the table there are 120,000 to 150,000 distinct CDR3 sequences, over 6% of which are singletons. The source of the sample is a study of T-cell memory formation after mild COVID-19. Study-level findings and limits: Detection of some responders pre-infection suggested pre-existing cross-reactive memory T cells participated. Later expanders leaned toward CD4+, whereas clones contracting from day 15 to 85 were balanced CD4/CD8. Unconfirmed was the SARS-CoV-2 specificity of second-wave clones that peaked on day 37.

This clonotype was sampled from an adult woman who had mild COVID-19 (a few samples of this study predate the infection). Cell type and time point are not known. Sequenced: PBMCs or a T cell subset sorted from them (not recorded which). The chain has TRBV14 and TRBJ2-1; TRBD2 aligns across 14 bases. CDR3 in DNA: TGTGCCAGCAGCCCAGGGACTAGCGGGAGCTACAATGAGCAGTTCTTC. Residues: CASSPGTSGSYNEQFF.